The 11 T cell receptor beta chains listed next were all sequenced from one sample in a study of T cell responses to AZD1222 COVID-19 vaccine. TCRdb keeps only in-frame clones here, not all; method: immunoSEQ multiplex PCR. The sample shows around 81,000 clones, 85% to 95% of them seen only once. This specimen consisted of peripheral blood, obtained 28 days after the second AZD1222 dose. These receptors were collected from an adult who received the AZD1222 COVID-19 vaccine.

The chain recombines TRBV6-5 with TRBJ1-5; tentatively, D is TRBD1 (5 bases). The CDR3 loop spans 13 amino acids. Germline lookup yields CDR1 MNHEY and CDR2 SVGAGI. V lost 6 bases to trimming and J lost 1 base, with 7 bases between them. In DNA form, the CDR3 reads TGTGCCAGCAGCGGACAAAGCAATCAGCCCCAGCATTTT. Translation gives CASSGQSNQPQHF.

J is TRBJ1-5 and V is TRBV10-2; D not resolved. Trimming pared 6 bases from V and 4 bases from J, leaving 13 bases between. Germline CDR1 WSHSY, CDR2 SAAADI. This CDR3 region has 14 residues. DNA for the CDR3: TGCGCCAGCAGCCCCTCCGACGAAAATCAGCCCCAGCATTTT. Its protein product is CASSPSDENQPQHF.

This clone turned up a few times. The chain combines TRBV25-1 with TRBJ1-6; tentative D call: TRBD1 (5 bases). Trimming stripped 4 bases from V and 11 bases from J, with 9 bases between. There are 12 residues in the CDR3. Germline values: CDR1 MGHDK, CDR2 SYGVNS. The CDR3: CASSGQGTPLHF. Here the CDR3 DNA reads TGTGCCAGCAGTGGGCAGGGAACACCCCTCCACTTT.

This clone turned up a few times. The chain combines TRBV10-3 with TRBJ2-7; 8 positions match TRBD2. Germline CDR1 reads ENHRY; CDR2 reads SYGVKD. V dropped 10 bases and J dropped 1; count of bases not matched to a gene: 15. This CDR3 is 16 amino acids long. CDR3 nucleotides: TGTGCCACCCGGGGAGGGGCGGGAGGAATTTCCTACGAGCAGTACTTC. Residues: CATRGGAGGISYEQYF.

Here the CDR3 reads CASSLGDFLTGELFF. The CDR3 DNA is TGCGCCAGCAGCTTGGGCGACTTCCTCACCGGGGAGCTGTTTTTT. J is TRBJ2-2 and V is TRBV5-1, with D unclear. Germline V lookup: CDR1 SGHRS, CDR2 YFSETQ. CDR3 length equals 15 residues. V was cut by 0 bases and J by 4 bases, with 10 bases left in between.

This clone was detected only once. This chain uses TRBV27 with TRBJ2-4, with D possibly being TRBD1 (5 bases). The ends were cut back, 4 bases at V and 4 bases at J, with 14 bases in the middle. From germline, CDR1 is MNHEY and CDR2 SMNVEV (reference sequence). This CDR3 comprises 15 residues. CDR3 residues: CASSSVQAPKNIQYF. The CDR3 nucleotides are TGTGCCAGCAGTTCGGTACAGGCCCCTAAAAACATTCAGTACTTC.

This rearrangement joins TRBV7-9 to TRBJ2-3; 12 nucleotides match TRBD2. Germline values: CDR1 SEHNR, CDR2 FQNEAQ (reference sequence). CDR3 length: 18 amino acids. V dropped 5 bases and J dropped 1; count of bases not matched to a gene: 10. The CDR3 region is CASSASPLAGGGTDTQYF. The CDR3 DNA sequence: TGTGCCAGCAGCGCATCACCACTAGCGGGAGGTGGCACAGATACGCAGTATTTT.

This clone was seen once. The rearrangement links TRBV7-8 to TRBJ1-1, with D unclear. Looked up from germline, CDR1 is SGHVS and CDR2 is FQNEAQ. The CDR3 consists of 13 residues. Trimming pared 3 bases from V and 7 bases from J, leaving 12 bases between. CDR3 region: CASSFVSVDEAFF. The CDR3, as DNA: TGTGCCAGCAGCTTTGTGTCCGTAGATGAAGCTTTCTTT.

The V and J genes are TRBV7-9 and TRBJ2-3; D gene uncertain. The CDR3 length is 18 residues. V gave up 1 base and J gave up 0 bases, with 17 bases separating them. The germline V gene encodes CDR1 SEHNR and CDR2 FQNEAQ (reference sequence). This chain's CDR3 is CASSLVRQGLDSTDTQYF. In nucleotides, the CDR3 is TGTGCCAGCAGCTTAGTTAGACAAGGCCTAGATAGCACAGATACGCAGTATTTT.

The V gene is TRBV9, the J gene TRBJ1-1, with D perhaps matching TRBD1 (5 bases). This CDR3 contains 16 residues. The germline V and J ends were trimmed by 6 bases and 0 bases, with 18 bases remaining between them. The germline V gene encodes CDR1 SGDLS and CDR2 YYNGEE. The DNA of the CDR3 is TGTGCCAGCACCGAGGGGCCCTCCTACTTGAACACTGAAGCTTTCTTT. Translation: CASTEGPSYLNTEAFF.

The chain recombines TRBV2 with TRBJ2-1; D not resolved. Trimming took off 0 bases at V and 5 bases at J, with 11 bases between the two ends. Germline-derived CDR1 and CDR2 are SNHLY and FYNNEI. The CDR3 runs 15 residues. In DNA, the CDR3 is TGTGCCAGCAGTGAAGCGCTTCAAAGACACAATGAGCAGTTCTTC. Translation gives CASSEALQRHNEQFF.